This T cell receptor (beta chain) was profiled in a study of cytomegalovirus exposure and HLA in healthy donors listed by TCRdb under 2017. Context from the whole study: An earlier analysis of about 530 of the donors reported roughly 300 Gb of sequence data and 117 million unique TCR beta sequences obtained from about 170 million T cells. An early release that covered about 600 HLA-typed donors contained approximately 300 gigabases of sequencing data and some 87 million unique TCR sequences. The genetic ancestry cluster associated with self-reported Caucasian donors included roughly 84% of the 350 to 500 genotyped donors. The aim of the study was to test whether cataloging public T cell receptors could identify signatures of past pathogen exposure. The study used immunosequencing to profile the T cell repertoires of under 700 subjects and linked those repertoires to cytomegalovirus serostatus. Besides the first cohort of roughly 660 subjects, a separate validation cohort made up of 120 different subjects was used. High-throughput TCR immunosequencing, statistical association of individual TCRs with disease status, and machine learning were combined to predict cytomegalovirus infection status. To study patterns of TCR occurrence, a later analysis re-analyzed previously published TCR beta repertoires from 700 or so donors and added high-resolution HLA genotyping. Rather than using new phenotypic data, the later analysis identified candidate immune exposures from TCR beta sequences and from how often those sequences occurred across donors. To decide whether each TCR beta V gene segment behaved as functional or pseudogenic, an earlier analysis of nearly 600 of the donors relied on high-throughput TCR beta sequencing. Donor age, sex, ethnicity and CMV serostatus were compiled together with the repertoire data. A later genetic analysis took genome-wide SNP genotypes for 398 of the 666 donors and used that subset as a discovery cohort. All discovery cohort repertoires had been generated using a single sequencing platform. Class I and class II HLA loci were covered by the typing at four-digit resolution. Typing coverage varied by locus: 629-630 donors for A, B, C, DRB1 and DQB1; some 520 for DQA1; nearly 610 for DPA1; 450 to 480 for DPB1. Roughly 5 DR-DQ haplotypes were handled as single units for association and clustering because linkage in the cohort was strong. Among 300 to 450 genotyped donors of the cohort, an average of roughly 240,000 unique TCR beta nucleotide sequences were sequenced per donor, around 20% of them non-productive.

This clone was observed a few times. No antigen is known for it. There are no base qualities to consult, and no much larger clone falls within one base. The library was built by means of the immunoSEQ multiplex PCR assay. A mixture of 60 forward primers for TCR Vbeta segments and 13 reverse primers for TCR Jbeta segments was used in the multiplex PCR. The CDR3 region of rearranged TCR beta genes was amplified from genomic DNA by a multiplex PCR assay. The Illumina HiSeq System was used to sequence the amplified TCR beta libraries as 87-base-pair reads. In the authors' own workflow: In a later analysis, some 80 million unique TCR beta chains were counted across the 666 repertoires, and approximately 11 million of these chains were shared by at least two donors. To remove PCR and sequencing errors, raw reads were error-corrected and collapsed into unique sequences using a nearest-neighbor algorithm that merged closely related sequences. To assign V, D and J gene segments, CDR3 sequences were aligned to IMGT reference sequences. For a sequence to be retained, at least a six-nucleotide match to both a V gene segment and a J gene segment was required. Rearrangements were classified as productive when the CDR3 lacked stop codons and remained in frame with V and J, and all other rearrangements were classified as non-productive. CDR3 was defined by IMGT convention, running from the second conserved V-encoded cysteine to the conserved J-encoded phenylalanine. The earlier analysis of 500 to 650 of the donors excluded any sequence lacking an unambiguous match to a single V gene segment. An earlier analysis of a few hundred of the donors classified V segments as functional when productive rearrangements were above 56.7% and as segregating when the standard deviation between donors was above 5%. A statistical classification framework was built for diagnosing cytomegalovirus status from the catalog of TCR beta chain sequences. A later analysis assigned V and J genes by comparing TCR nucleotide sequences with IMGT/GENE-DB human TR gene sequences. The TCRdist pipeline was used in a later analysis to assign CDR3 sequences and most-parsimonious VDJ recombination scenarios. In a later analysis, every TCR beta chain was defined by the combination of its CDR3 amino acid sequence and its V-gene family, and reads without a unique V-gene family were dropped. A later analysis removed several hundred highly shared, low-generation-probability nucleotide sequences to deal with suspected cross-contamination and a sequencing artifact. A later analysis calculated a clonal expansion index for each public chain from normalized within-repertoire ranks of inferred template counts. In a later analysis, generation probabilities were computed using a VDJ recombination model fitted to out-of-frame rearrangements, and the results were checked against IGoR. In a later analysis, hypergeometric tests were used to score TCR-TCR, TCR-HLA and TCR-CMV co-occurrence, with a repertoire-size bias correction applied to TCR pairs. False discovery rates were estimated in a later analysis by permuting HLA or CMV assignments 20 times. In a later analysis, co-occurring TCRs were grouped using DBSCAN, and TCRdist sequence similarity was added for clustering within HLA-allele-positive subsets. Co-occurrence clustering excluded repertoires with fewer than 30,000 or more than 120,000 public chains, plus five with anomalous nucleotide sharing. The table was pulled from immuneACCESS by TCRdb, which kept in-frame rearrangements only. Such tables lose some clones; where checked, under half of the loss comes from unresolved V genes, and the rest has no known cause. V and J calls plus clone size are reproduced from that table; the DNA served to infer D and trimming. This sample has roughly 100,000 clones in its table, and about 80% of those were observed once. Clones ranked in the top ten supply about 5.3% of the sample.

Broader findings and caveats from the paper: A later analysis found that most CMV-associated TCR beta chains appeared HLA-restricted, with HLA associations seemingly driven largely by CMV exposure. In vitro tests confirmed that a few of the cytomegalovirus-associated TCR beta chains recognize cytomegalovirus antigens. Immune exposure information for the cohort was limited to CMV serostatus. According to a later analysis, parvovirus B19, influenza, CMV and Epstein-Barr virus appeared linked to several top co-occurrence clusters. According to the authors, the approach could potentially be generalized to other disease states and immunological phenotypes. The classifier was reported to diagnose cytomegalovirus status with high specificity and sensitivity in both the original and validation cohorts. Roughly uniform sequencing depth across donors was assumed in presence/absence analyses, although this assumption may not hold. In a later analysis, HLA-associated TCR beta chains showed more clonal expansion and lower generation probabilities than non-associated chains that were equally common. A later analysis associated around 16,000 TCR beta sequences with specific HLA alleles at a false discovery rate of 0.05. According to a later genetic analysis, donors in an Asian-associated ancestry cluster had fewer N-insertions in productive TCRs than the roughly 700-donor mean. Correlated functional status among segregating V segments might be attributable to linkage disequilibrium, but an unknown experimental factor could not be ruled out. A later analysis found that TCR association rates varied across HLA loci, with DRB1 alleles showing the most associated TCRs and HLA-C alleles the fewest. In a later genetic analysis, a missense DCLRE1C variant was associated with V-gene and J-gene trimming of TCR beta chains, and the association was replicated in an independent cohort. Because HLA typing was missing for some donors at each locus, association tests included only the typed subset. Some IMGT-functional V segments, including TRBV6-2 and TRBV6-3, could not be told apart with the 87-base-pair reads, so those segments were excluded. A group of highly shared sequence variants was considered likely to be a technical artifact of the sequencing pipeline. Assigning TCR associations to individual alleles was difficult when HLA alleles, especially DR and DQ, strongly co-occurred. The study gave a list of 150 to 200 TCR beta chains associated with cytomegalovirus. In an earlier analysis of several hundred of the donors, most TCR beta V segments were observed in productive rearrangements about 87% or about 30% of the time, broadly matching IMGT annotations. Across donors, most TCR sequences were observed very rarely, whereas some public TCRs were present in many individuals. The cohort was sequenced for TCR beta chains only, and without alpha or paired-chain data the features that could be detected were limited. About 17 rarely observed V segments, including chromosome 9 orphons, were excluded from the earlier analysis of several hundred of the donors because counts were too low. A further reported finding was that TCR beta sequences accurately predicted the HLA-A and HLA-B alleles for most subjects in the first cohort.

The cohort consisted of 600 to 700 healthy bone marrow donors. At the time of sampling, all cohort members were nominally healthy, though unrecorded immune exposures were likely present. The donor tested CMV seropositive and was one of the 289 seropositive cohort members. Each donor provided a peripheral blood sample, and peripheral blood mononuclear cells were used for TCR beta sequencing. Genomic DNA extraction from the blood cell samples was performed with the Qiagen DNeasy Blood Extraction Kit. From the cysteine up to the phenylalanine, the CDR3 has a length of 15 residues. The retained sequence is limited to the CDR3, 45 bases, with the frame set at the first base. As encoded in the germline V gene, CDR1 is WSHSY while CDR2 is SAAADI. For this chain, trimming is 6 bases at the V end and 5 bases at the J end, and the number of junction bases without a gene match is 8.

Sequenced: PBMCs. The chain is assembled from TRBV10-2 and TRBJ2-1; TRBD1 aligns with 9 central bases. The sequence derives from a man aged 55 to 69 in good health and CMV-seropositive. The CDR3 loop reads CASSRQGDPNNEQFF. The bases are TGCGCCAGCAGCCGACAGGGGGATCCTAACAATGAGCAGTTCTTC.